This T cell receptor beta chain was recorded in a study of OX40 agonist ivuxolimab in advanced cancers. The V gene lost 5 bases and the J gene lost 9 bases, with 16 bases spanning the gap. The CDR3 has 13 amino acids. Germline V gene lookup returns CDR1 LNHDA and CDR2 SQIVND (reference sequence). Sequenced by immunoSEQ multiplex PCR; TCRdb stores in-frame clones only, minus some. The sample has some 74,000 clones, approximately 83% seen once. The chain joins TRBV19 to TRBJ2-5; D could derive from TRBD1 or TRBD2 (6 bases each). This clonotype was obtained from an adult with an advanced solid tumor such as melanoma, head and neck, liver or kidney cancer. The specimen was CD4+ or CD8+ T cells sorted from blood, collected in a trial of the OX40 agonist ivuxolimab. The CDR3 reads CASSAGHPGAQYF. The CDR3 coding sequence is TGTGCCAGTAGTGCGGGACACCCCGGGGCCCAGTACTTC.